The sequence of this TCR beta chain was determined in a study of T cells after yellow fever vaccination (dated 2019 in TCRdb). About the investigation overall: The SMART-Seq v4 Ultra Low Input RNA kit was used to prepare libraries from fractions with low cell numbers. To follow T-cell clones before and after both primary and booster YFV17D yellow fever vaccination, bulk TCR alpha and beta repertoires underwent longitudinal sequencing. Bulk PBMC replicates and cell subsets were isolated from blood drawn at multiple timepoints before and after both primary and secondary immunization. Two healthy male donors, one aged 18 to 30 and one aged 30 to 40 years, made up the cohort.

What the work shows at the level of the full study, not this receptor alone: Computational filtering was needed because FACS-sorted repertoires could contain abundant contaminating clonotypes from the bulk population. A small fraction of clonotypes showed up in both the CD4 and CD8 compartments, probably as a result of convergent recombination. The secondary T-cell response was weaker than the primary response but faster, peaking on day 5 instead of day 15. Most clones expanded after primary vaccination (about 95% of CD4 and approximately 86% of CD8) were re-detected after the booster, suggesting that broad memory maintenance occurred. Only a couple of donors were included in the study, so the extent to which the findings can be generalized is limited.

A distance of 4 bases separates the germline ends of V and J, which lose 10 bases and 0 bases respectively. The CDR3 runs 12 amino acids, cysteine and phenylalanine included. The read is trimmed to its CDR3 DNA, 36 bases read in frame from base 1. The germline V gene (reference sequence) specifies MNHEY as CDR1 and SMNVEV as CDR2. TCR cDNA was synthesized by 5'RACE template switching, through which a universal primer site and unique molecular identifiers were introduced. Priming for cDNA synthesis came from both the TCR alpha and TCR beta constant segments. Library amplification involved two PCR steps, and the second step added sample barcodes and sequencing adapters. Libraries were sequenced on Illumina HiSeq 2500 (2x100 bp) or NovaSeq (2x150 bp). Regarding the original processing steps: MIGEC was used to demultiplex reads and collapse the reads into UMI consensus sequences, and MiXCR was used for V(D)J alignment. Clonotypes responding to the vaccine were identified with edgeR on replicate PBMC samples, with the criteria of FDR below 0.01 and a log2 fold change above 5 up to day 15. Bulk clonotypes were assigned CD4 or CD8 identity according to which sequenced CD4 or CD8 repertoire held them at higher abundance. TCRdb applied fastp at Q25 and MiXCR to the public reads, then kept only in-frame beta chains. Identical CDR3 protein sequences are pooled into one entry, listed with their most common genes and DNA. In this record, the V and J calls reflect TCRdb's handling and not the investigators' own analysis. The table for this sample lists some 110,000 distinct CDR3 sequences; more than 7.5% of them were counted only once. Roughly 25% of the sample rests with the top ten.

The meaning of the sample's treatment or condition label: live attenuated yellow fever vaccine strain. A standard Ficoll-Paque protocol was used to isolate PBMCs from peripheral blood. Dynabeads CD4 and CD8 positive selection kits were used to isolate the CD4 and CD8 T-cell fractions. TriZol was used to extract RNA from bulk PBMCs, CD4 and CD8 fractions, and dextramer-positive and dextramer-negative fractions. This clonotype was observed many times. The target of this receptor is not known. Within one base of it there is no much larger clone, and no base qualities were kept. This clonotype was obtained from a man younger than 40 who received the YFV17D yellow fever vaccine. The rearranged chain carries TRBV27 and TRBJ2-6, with no confident D gene call. The sequencing used CD8+ T cells sorted from PBMCs, collected 45 days after the yellow fever booster vaccination. The DNA is as follows: TGTGCCATCCTCTCTGGGGCCAACGTCCTGACTTTC. Its protein is CAILSGANVLTF.